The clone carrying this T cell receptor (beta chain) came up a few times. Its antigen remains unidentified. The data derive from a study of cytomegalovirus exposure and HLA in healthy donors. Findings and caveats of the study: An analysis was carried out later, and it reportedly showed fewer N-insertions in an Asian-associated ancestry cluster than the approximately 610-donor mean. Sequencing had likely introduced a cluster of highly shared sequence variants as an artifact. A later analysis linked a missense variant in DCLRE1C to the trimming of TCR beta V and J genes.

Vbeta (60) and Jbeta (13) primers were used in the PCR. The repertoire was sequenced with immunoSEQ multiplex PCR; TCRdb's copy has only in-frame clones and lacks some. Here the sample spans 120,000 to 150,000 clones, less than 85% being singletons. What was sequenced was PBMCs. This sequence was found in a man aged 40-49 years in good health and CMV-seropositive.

CDR3 sequence (DNA): TGTGCCAGCAGCTTAGTTGTTGGGACAGGGGTTGGTCATGACTATGGCTACACCTTC. As protein: CASSLVVGTGVGHDYGYTF. The V gene is TRBV7-9, the J gene TRBJ1-2; 10 bases line up with TRBD1. Losses at the gene ends were 1 base for V and 3 bases for J; bases not matched to a gene: 14. The CDR3 has 19 amino acids. Germline V gives CDR1 SEHNR, CDR2 FQNEAQ (reference sequence).